What follows are 32 T cell receptor beta chains derived from one specimen sequenced in a study of T and B cells in COVID-19 patients. TRB was amplified from around 250-500 ng of blood genomic DNA. Multiplex PCR with BIOMED2 TRB-A/B primer pools amplified TRB rearrangements. One entry per CDR3 protein results from TCRdb running MiXCR on the multiplex PCR reads. This sample carries approximately 11,000 distinct CDR3 sequences, approximately 31% of them seen once, and the ten largest clones take 15% to 20%. The sample was blood. These receptors were taken from a human donor with active COVID-19.

This clonotype appeared a single time. Compared with germline, one end of the junction differs, possibly owing to a read error. V is TRBV6-2 or TRBV6-3 and J is TRBJ2-2; D ambiguous. In germline, CDR1 is MNHEY, CDR2 SVGEGT. The CDR3 loop spans 11 amino acids. CDR3: CASRYTEELFF. The CDR3 DNA follows: TGTGCCAGCAGATACACCGAGGAGCTGTTTTTT.

This clonotype has just one count. This rearrangement joins TRBV20-1 to TRBJ1-1; D not certain. The V and J ends lost 6 bases and 4 bases respectively, with 18 bases between them. Germline-derived CDR1 and CDR2 are DFQATT and SNEGSKA (reference sequence). CDR3 size: 14 residues. The CDR3, as DNA: TGCAGTGCCCTAAGGGAGGGCTGGGGCACTGAAGCTTTCTTT. It codes for CSALREGWGTEAFF.

This clonotype has more than one count but fewer than ten. The CDR3 region has the DNA TGTGCCAGCAGTGAAGGGTCCGGCTCAACAGATACGCAGTATTTT. Protein sequence: CASSEGSGSTDTQYF. The chain recombines TRBV6-1 with TRBJ2-3; D unresolved. V lost 1 base to trimming and J lost 3 bases, with 11 bases between them. CDR1 is MNHNS, CDR2 SASEGT, per germline. The CDR3 contains 15 residues.

This clonotype was recorded a few times. J is TRBJ1-6 and V is TRBV28; D not certain. Per germline, CDR1 MDHEN and CDR2 SYDVKM. This CDR3 has 17 amino acids. The ends were cut back, 1 base at V and 6 bases at J, with 16 bases in the middle. CDR3 nucleotide sequence: TGTGCCAGCAGTTTATATCCACTCCTGAGCCCTAATTCACCCCTCCACTTT. Translating gives CASSLYPLLSPNSPLHF.

CDR3 protein: CASSRSGTALRGDEKLFF. The CDR3, as DNA: TGTGCCAGCAGTCGATCCGGGACGGCGCTTCGGGGGGATGAAAAACTGTTTTTT. V is TRBV12-3 or TRBV12-4 and J is TRBJ1-4, with D maybe TRBD1 (5 bases). The CDR3 spans 18 residues. V shed 5 bases and J shed 6 bases, with 25 bases lying between them.

This chain uses TRBV5-4 with TRBJ2-3; 9 nucleotides line up with TRBD2. This CDR3 is built from 17 residues. After removal of 6 bases from V and 0 bases from J, the junction contained 11 bases not matched to a gene. Germline lookup yields CDR1 SGHNT and CDR2 YYREEE (reference sequence). This chain's CDR3 is CASNMYSGGSSTDTQYF. The CDR3 DNA reads as TGTGCCAGCAACATGTATAGCGGGGGATCTAGCACAGATACGCAGTATTTT.

This clonotype turned up a few times. The gene calls are TRBV19 and TRBJ1-1, with a tentative D call TRBD1 (5 bases). V was clipped by 6 bases and J by 1 base, with 9 bases between them. Per the germline V gene, CDR1 is LNHDA and CDR2 is SQIVND (reference sequence). The length of the CDR3 is 13 residues. The DNA of the CDR3 is TGTGCCAGTAGCCCAGGGCAGAACACTGAAGCTTTCTTT. It specifies CASSPGQNTEAFF.

The V call is TRBV12-3 or TRBV12-4, the J call TRBJ1-2; maybe TRBD1 (6 bases). CDR3 length: 13 residues. V was cut by 5 bases and J by 2 bases, with 9 bases left in between. The CDR3: CASSQGPNYGYTF. The CDR3 DNA reads TGTGCCAGCAGTCAGGGGCCAAACTATGGCTACACCTTC.

The gene calls are TRBV7-2 and TRBJ2-5; D not certain. Deletions cut 1 base from V and 5 bases from J, with 11 bases between. The CDR3 runs 14 residues. The germline CDR1 and CDR2 sequences are SGHTA and FQGNSA. CDR3 in amino acids: CASSLGPAPETQYF. Written as DNA, the CDR3 is TGTGCCAGCAGCTTAGGCCCCGCGCCGGAGACCCAGTACTTC. Filled out from reference TRBV7-2 and TRBJ2-5, the complete variable domain reads GAGVSQSPSNKVTEKGKDVELRCDPISGHTALYWYRQSLGQGLEFLIYFQGNSAPDKSGLPSDRFSAERTGGSVSTLTIQRTQQEDSAVYLCASSLGPAPETQYFGPGTRLLVL.

This clonotype has just a few counts. The V and J genes are TRBV7-2 and TRBJ2-3, with TRBD2 as a possible D gene (5 bases). Germline CDR1 is SGHTA and CDR2 is FQGNSA. CDR3 length equals 13 residues. Between the trimmed V and J ends, which lost 1 base and 4 bases, there was a span of 6 bases. DNA of the CDR3: TGTGCCAGCAGCTTAGGCGGGTCAGATACGCAGTATTTT. Its protein is CASSLGGSDTQYF.

This chain links TRBV6-2 or TRBV6-3 with TRBJ2-1, with a tentative D call TRBD1 (6 bases). This CDR3 spans 15 amino acids. The V end lost 0 bases, the J end lost 8 bases, and 14 bases lay between the germline ends. The V gene's germline CDR1 is MNHEY and CDR2 SVGEGT. CDR3 bases: TGTGCCAGCAGTTACTCCCCAGGGGCGCCCGATGAGCAGTTCTTC. This encodes CASSYSPGAPDEQFF.

The rearrangement links TRBV6-1 to TRBJ2-3, with D possibly being TRBD2 (6 bases). Trimming stripped 6 bases from V and 8 bases from J, with 15 bases between. Per the germline V gene, CDR1 is MNHNS and CDR2 is SASEGT. This CDR3 is built from 13 residues. The CDR3 sequence: CASRSGARGTQYF. The CDR3 coding sequence is TGTGCCAGCAGATCGGGAGCCCGGGGTACGCAGTATTTT.

The genes are TRBV5-5 and TRBJ2-7; possibly TRBD1 or TRBD2 for D (5 bases each). Germline lookup yields CDR1 SGHKS and CDR2 YYEKEE (reference sequence). V was trimmed by 1 base and J by 6 bases, leaving 20 bases between them. The CDR3 sequence is 16 residues long. This chain's CDR3 is CASSLYQGVGSSEQYF. Written as DNA, the CDR3 is TGTGCCAGCAGCTTGTATCAGGGAGTAGGTTCATCCGAGCAGTACTTC. The variable domain in full, completed from reference TRBV5-5 and TRBJ2-7, reads DAGVTQSPTHLIKTRGQQVTLRCSPISGHKSVSWYQQVLGQGPQFIFQYYEKEERGRGNFPDRFSARQFPNYSSELNVNALLLGDSALYLCASSLYQGVGSSEQYFGPGTRLTVT.

This clonotype has more than one count but fewer than ten. The V call is TRBV6-2 or TRBV6-3, the J call TRBJ2-1; no clear D. Trimming took off 2 bases at V and 7 bases at J, with 9 bases between the two ends. Germline CDR1 MNHEY, CDR2 SVGEGT. The CDR3 extends over 13 amino acids. The CDR3 region is CASSYAPWNEQFF. The CDR3 DNA follows: TGTGCCAGCAGTTACGCCCCTTGGAATGAGCAGTTCTTC.

The chain links TRBV6-6 to TRBJ2-3, with 8 bases lining up with TRBD2. The length of the CDR3 is 14 residues. Germline loops: CDR1 MNHNY, CDR2 SVGAGI (reference sequence). The ends lost 5 bases at V and 5 bases at J; junction bases unmatched: 6. As DNA, the CDR3 is TGTGCCAGCAGTGAAGTCGGGGGGGTAGATACGCAGTATTTT. It is translated as CASSEVGGVDTQYF.

This clonotype turned up a few times. The chain couples TRBV5-1 to TRBJ2-5; 9 bases agree with TRBD2. Germline CDR1 SGHRS, CDR2 YFSETQ. Germline trimming cut 4 bases from V and 5 bases from J; bases unmatched to any gene: 9. The CDR3 covers 15 residues. CDR3 coding DNA: TGCGCCAGCAGCGGGATGGGTAGCGGGGGCGAGACCCAGTACTTC. The encoded protein is CASSGMGSGGETQYF.

This chain joins TRBV6-2 or TRBV6-3 and TRBJ1-2; TRBD1 aligns across 8 bases. CDR3 size: 13 residues. Germline V gene lookup returns CDR1 MNHEY and CDR2 SVGEGT. Trimming took 10 bases from V and 4 from J; bases not matched to a gene: 8. CDR3 sequence reads: CAIQGASGYGYTF. CDR3 in DNA: TGTGCCATCCAGGGGGCGTCGGGCTATGGCTACACCTTC.

This chain links TRBV5-6 with TRBJ2-1; maybe TRBD2 (5 bases). The CDR3 contains 15 residues. The V end lost 1 base, the J end lost 0 bases, and 8 bases lay between the germline ends. In germline, CDR1 is SGHDT, CDR2 YYEEEE. CDR3 sequence reads: CASSLYSGSYNEQFF. The CDR3 region has the DNA TGTGCCAGCAGCTTGTACAGCGGCTCCTACAATGAGCAGTTCTTC.

By proportion, this clonotype is medium-sized. The chain joins TRBV7-4 to TRBJ2-7; D unclear. Germline loops: CDR1 SGHVT, CDR2 SQSDAQ. CDR3 length: 15 amino acids. The V gene lost 5 bases and the J gene lost 7 bases, with 21 bases spanning the gap. The CDR3 sequence: CASSPCRSFYREQYF. CDR3 nucleotide sequence: TGTGCCAGCAGCCCTTGCCGTTCCTTTTACCGGGAGCAGTACTTC. Variable domain in full (rest from reference TRBV7-4 and TRBJ2-7): GAGVSQSPRYKVAKRGRDVALRCDSISGHVTLYWYRQTLGQGSEVLTYSQSDAQRDKSGRPSGRFSAERPERSVSTLKIQRTEQGDSAVYLCASSPCRSFYREQYFGPGTRLTVT.

The J gene is TRBJ1-2, the V gene TRBV6-5; a weak D match, TRBD1 (5 bases). Germline loops: CDR1 MNHEY, CDR2 SVGAGI. The CDR3 length is 15 residues. V was cut by 6 bases and J by 4 bases, with 18 bases left in between. The CDR3 region is CASRSMWQGSYGYTF. CDR3 in DNA: TGTGCCAGCAGGTCGATGTGGCAGGGTAGCTATGGCTACACCTTC.

The chain has TRBV6-5 and TRBJ2-1, with D perhaps TRBD2 (6 bases). Trimming left V 8 bases short and J 10 bases short, with 21 bases between. Per the germline V gene, CDR1 is MNHEY and CDR2 is SVGAGI. The CDR3 length is 14 residues. This CDR3 reads CASRSPREVGEQFF. Here the CDR3 DNA reads TGTGCCAGCCGTAGCCCCAGGGAGGTAGGGGAGCAGTTCTTC.

Remarks on this clonotype: One junction end does not reproduce the germline sequence, and a read error may be involved. This chain joins TRBV5-3 and TRBJ2-7; possibly TRBD2 for D (5 bases). TRBV5-3 is placed among ORFs of uncertain function. There are 15 residues in the CDR3. This CDR3 is CASSSVGSVSLEQYF. CDR3 in DNA: TGCGCCAGCAGCTCCGTCGGTAGCGTCTCCCTCGAGCAGTACTTC.

This clonotype showed up just a few times. The V gene is TRBV7-6, the J gene TRBJ2-7; D ambiguous. CDR3 length: 14 amino acids. V dropped 3 bases and J dropped 0 bases, with 9 bases sitting between them. Germline CDR1 is SGHVS and CDR2 is FNYEAQ. Written as DNA, the CDR3 is TGTGCCAGCAGCTTCCGGACGGACTCCTACGAGCAGTACTTC. It encodes CASSFRTDSYEQYF.

The chain joins TRBV5-6 to TRBJ2-7, with 11 bases identical to TRBD2. With 4 bases clipped from V and 5 bases from J, the junction kept 5 bases outside the gene matches. From germline, CDR1 is SGHDT and CDR2 YYEEEE. The CDR3 is 14 amino acids. The CDR3 sequence is CASSLGLAVDEQYF. The CDR3 DNA reads as TGTGCCAGCAGCCTGGGACTAGCGGTGGACGAGCAGTACTTC.

The chain employs TRBV5-5 and TRBJ2-5; D uncertain. Germline V gives CDR1 SGHKS, CDR2 YYEKEE (reference sequence). The CDR3 runs 14 residues. Trimming stripped 5 bases from V and 3 bases from J, with 14 bases between. The CDR3 sequence: CASSLPTAEETQYF. DNA for the CDR3: TGTGCCAGCAGTCTCCCTACAGCCGAAGAGACCCAGTACTTC.

This clonotype was counted only a few times. V is TRBV5-5 and J is TRBJ1-5, with TRBD1 identical over 10 bases. The CDR3 covers 16 residues. Germline assignment: CDR1 SGHKS and CDR2 YYEKEE (reference sequence). V shed 0 bases, J shed 7 bases, and the junction held 7 bases outside the gene matches. DNA for the CDR3: TGTGCCAGCAGCTTGGTAGGGACAGGGGTTGGGCAGCCCCAGCATTTT. It specifies CASSLVGTGVGQPQHF.

This clonotype ranks as medium-sized (0.01 to 0.1%). This chain links TRBV19 with TRBJ2-1; D call uncertain. Trimming removed 3 bases from V and 3 bases from J, with 3 bases in between. Germline V gene sequence: CDR1 LNHDA, CDR2 SQIVND (reference sequence). The CDR3 totals 12 residues. CDR3 DNA: TGTGCCAGTAGTATCAACTACAATGAGCAGTTCTTC. Its protein product is CASSINYNEQFF.

In its sample, this clonotype was seen a few times. The genes are TRBV5-1 and TRBJ2-1; TRBD2 matches 9 bases. Germline V gives CDR1 SGHRS, CDR2 YFSETQ. After removal of 4 bases from V and 7 bases from J, the junction contained 12 bases not matched to a gene. The CDR3 contains 16 residues. DNA for the CDR3: TGCGCCAGCAGCCTAAGTGGCGGGGGGGCCTTGAATGAGCAGTTCTTC. It codes for CASSLSGGGALNEQFF.

This clonotype is labeled medium-sized. V and J are TRBV15 and TRBJ2-3, with TRBD2 identical over 12 bases. The CDR3 loop spans 16 amino acids. The germline V gene encodes CDR1 LNHNV and CDR2 YYDKDF (reference sequence). The ends lost 4 bases at V and 2 bases at J; junction bases unmatched: 4. The chain's CDR3 is CATSMLAGGPTDTQYF. The DNA of the CDR3 is TGTGCCACCAGCATGCTAGCGGGGGGGCCCACAGATACGCAGTATTTT.

This clonotype was seen more than once but under ten times. The CDR3: CASSYWGRGTEAFF. The CDR3 DNA follows: TGTGCCAGCAGTTACTGGGGACGGGGAACTGAAGCTTTCTTT. The V gene is TRBV6-2 or TRBV6-3, the J gene TRBJ1-1; D might be TRBD1 (5 bases). V lost 1 base and J lost 5, with 11 bases in between. The CDR3 extends over 14 amino acids. Germline CDR1 is MNHEY and CDR2 is SVGEGT.

In this sample, this clonotype turned up a few times. The chain employs TRBV10-2 and TRBJ1-5, with TRBD1 matching 9 bases. The CDR3 loop spans 14 amino acids. Germline CDR1 is WSHSY and CDR2 is SAAADI. J lost 4 bases, V lost 8 bases, and 6 bases had no gene match. CDR3 in DNA: TGCGCCAGCGGGGGGACAGGGTTTAATCAGCCCCAGCATTTT. This codes for CASGGTGFNQPQHF.

This clonotype was seen a handful of times. The rearrangement joins TRBV5-6 to TRBJ1-5; D perhaps matches TRBD1 (6 bases). Germline CDR1 and CDR2: SGHDT and YYEEEE. The CDR3 runs to 15 residues. The V gene lost 1 base and the J gene lost 3 bases, with 11 bases spanning the gap. CDR3 sequence (DNA): TGTGCCAGCAGCTTGCGACAGGCTTTCAATCAGCCCCAGCATTTT. It translates to CASSLRQAFNQPQHF.